This T cell receptor beta chain came from a study of T cells in narcolepsy. Across the study: Donors had narcolepsy type 1 or type 2, or were healthy controls. Overall study results and limits: Healthy controls reportedly lacked the autoreactive clonotypes serially found in patients' blood. Autoreactive HCRT-specific and TRIB2-specific clonotypes were marked in same-patient CSF-versus-blood CD4+ comparisons.

About this clone itself: Antigen: not known.

V was trimmed by 1 base and J by 0 bases, leaving 19 bases between them. The CDR3 has 19 residues. Looked up from germline, CDR1 is SGHVS and CDR2 is FQNEAQ. Data came from immunoSEQ multiplex PCR; TCRdb stores just in-frame clones and leaves some out. The sample yields about 33,000 clones, roughly 90% seen once. The sample comprised CD45RA- memory CD4+ T cells from PBMCs. This TCR came from a human donor with narcolepsy. This chain connects TRBV7-8 to TRBJ2-1; possibly TRBD1 for D (6 bases). This chain's CDR3 is CASSLEARGRISSYNEQFF. The CDR3, as DNA: TGTGCCAGCAGCTTAGAAGCAAGGGGGAGAATCAGCTCCTACAATGAGCAGTTCTTC.